This T cell receptor beta chain originates from a study of PD-L1 blockade in urothelial cancer. Method: immunoSEQ multiplex PCR; TCRdb's copy keeps in-frame clones and lacks some. Among tens of thousands of clones listed, almost 85% were seen once. In its sample, this clone was seen once. The TCR sequence derives from a man aged 70-80 years with urothelial cancer. Here the sequenced sample was PBMCs, taken around atezolizumab (anti-PD-L1) treatment.

The CDR3 here is CASSLKRNWGRALGEQFF. DNA for the CDR3: TGTGCCAGCAGCCTTAAGCGGAACTGGGGGAGGGCCCTCGGTGAGCAGTTCTTC. The chain couples TRBV13 to TRBJ2-1, with 7 bases aligning to TRBD2. V dropped 5 bases and J dropped 9; count of bases not matched to a gene: 22. There are 18 residues in the CDR3. CDR1 and CDR2 (germline): PRHDT, FYEKMQ (reference sequence).